The entry below gives a single TCR beta chain sequence along with its context. What it binds is not known. The read ends 3 residues before the CDR3 terminus; that terminus is restored from the germline J gene. CD4+CD25+CD127- Tregs, CD4+CD25- non-Tregs, CD4 and CD8 cells were sorted. Looked up from germline, CDR1 is LNHDA and CDR2 is SQIVND (reference sequence). This CDR3 has 13 residues. Trimming removed 6 bases at V and 5 bases at J, with 13 bases between. These data originate in a study of Tregs in tolerant kidney transplant recipients. Overall study context: Mixed chimerism was transient after nonmyeloablative marrow transplants from related graft donors. Overall study findings and caveats: For some patients, primers changed over time, blocking nucleotide-level comparison.

Assay: immunoSEQ multiplex PCR; the TCRdb copy retains only in-frame clones and omits some. This listing includes under 35,000 clones. The chain is built from TRBV19 and TRBJ2-5; tentatively, D is TRBD1 (6 bases). The TCR originated in a human donor who received a combined kidney and bone marrow transplant. Specimen: CD8+ T cells from blood, collected before the transplant. CDR3 residues: CASRDLGAETQYF. The covered CDR3 bases are TGTGCCAGTAGAGATTTGGGGGCTGAGACC.